This note documents a single TCR beta chain sequence. These data are taken from a study of blood T cells in healthy people across ages. Sample-barcoded 5' priming and a J-beta primer mix drove a second PCR of about 6 to 12 cycles. Each CDR3 protein gets one entry after TCRdb re-called the 5' RACE reads with MiXCR. This table holds about 840,000 distinct CDR3 sequences, under 35% found once. In germline, CDR1 is SGHTA, CDR2 FQGNSA. The CDR3 extends over 15 amino acids. Trimming shortened V by 5 bases and J by 6 bases, and 16 bases separated the two germline ends. These data were also reused for a study on T cells of mothers and their children.

The sample comprised blood. This TCR was sampled from a woman aged 40-49 years in good health. The chain employs TRBV7-2 and TRBJ2-2, with D possibly TRBD1 on 5 matching bases. This CDR3 reads CASSPSPGRPGELFF. As DNA, the CDR3 is TGTGCCAGCAGCCCGAGTCCAGGGCGGCCCGGGGAGCTGTTTTTT.